These 23 T cell receptor beta chains originate from one sample sequenced in a study of regulatory T cells in long-lasting Graves disease. As to time point: newly diagnosed GD, antithyroid drugs for less than 3 months. PBMC RNA served as the TCR library source. Through Arm-PCR of CDR3 regions and iRepertoire HTBI primers, TCR beta libraries were built. Using its own MiXCR run on the multiplex PCR reads, TCRdb lists one record per CDR3 protein. The sample lists about 460,000 distinct CDR3 sequences; 12% to 15% were seen once. This same sample was also taken into another study, of T cells in Graves' hyperthyroidism and ophthalmopathy.

Specimen: peripheral blood mononuclear cells (PBMCs), collected at new diagnosis, from a patient treated with antithyroid drugs. The receptor set was obtained from a woman between 45 and 60 years old with Graves disease.

The CDR3 DNA reads as TGTGCCAGTAATTCGGGGGCAGGCACCGGGGAGCTGTTTTTT. Translated: CASNSGAGTGELFF. The chain joins TRBV19 to TRBJ2-2; the D call may be TRBD1 or TRBD2 (6 bases each). The germline V gene has CDR1 LNHDA and CDR2 SQIVND (reference sequence). The CDR3 is made up of 14 amino acids. V lost 7 bases to trimming and J lost 4 bases, with 13 bases between them.

This clonotype was counted ten times or more. The CDR3 loop reads CASSPRWGSYNEQFF. In DNA, the CDR3 is TGTGCCAGCAGTCCTCGGTGGGGCTCCTACAATGAGCAGTTCTTC. This rearrangement joins TRBV28 to TRBJ2-1; D unclear. In germline, CDR1 is MDHEN, CDR2 SYDVKM. V dropped 5 bases and J dropped 0 bases, with 11 bases sitting between them. The CDR3 runs 15 residues.

The chain combines TRBV9 with TRBJ2-5; possibly TRBD2 for D (6 bases). Trimming cost V 1 base and J 3 bases, with 10 bases left between them. Germline V lookup: CDR1 SGDLS, CDR2 YYNGEE. The CDR3 contains 14 residues. This CDR3 reads CASSVRWGEETQYF. The CDR3, as DNA: TGTGCCAGCAGCGTACGATGGGGGGAAGAGACCCAGTACTTC.

This chain links TRBV14 with TRBJ1-4; D is undetermined. This CDR3 contains 13 residues. The germline V gene encodes CDR1 SGHDN and CDR2 FVKESK. Trimming cost V 4 bases and J 10 bases, with 13 bases left between them. The CDR3 sequence is CASSLGPAGKLFF. The CDR3 DNA follows: TGTGCCAGCAGCCTCGGGCCAGCGGGAAAACTGTTTTTT.

This clonotype showed up many times. V usage is TRBV12-3 or TRBV12-4 and J usage is TRBJ2-2; D possibly corresponds to TRBD2 (6 bases). V was shortened by 6 bases and J by 8 bases, with 10 bases between the two germline ends. This CDR3 is 12 amino acids long. The DNA of the CDR3 is TGTGCCAGCAGGGGGACTCCGGGGGAGCTGTTTTTT. Its translation is CASRGTPGELFF.

This clonotype has more than one count but fewer than ten. The gene calls are TRBV29-1 and TRBJ2-1; D is undetermined. V was clipped by 3 bases and J by 5 bases, with 5 bases between them. In germline, CDR1 is SQVTM, CDR2 ANQGSEA. The CDR3 sequence is 11 residues long. DNA for the CDR3: TGCAGCGTTGATCGGAACAATGAGCAGTTCTTC. Residues: CSVDRNNEQFF.

This clonotype was counted at least ten times. V gene TRBV7-3 combines with J gene TRBJ2-7; 9 nucleotides agree with TRBD2. Trimming removed 1 base from V and 2 bases from J; junction bases left unmatched: 3. CDR1 SGHTA and CDR2 FQGTGA come from the germline V gene. The CDR3 length is 15 residues. CDR3 bases: TGTGCCAGCAGCTTAATGGGGACTAGCCCCTACGAGCAGTACTTC. Amino acid sequence: CASSLMGTSPYEQYF.

In this sample, this clonotype turned up many times. V and J are TRBV28 and TRBJ2-1; D remains unclear. The CDR3 spans 13 residues. In germline, CDR1 is MDHEN, CDR2 SYDVKM. The V end was cut by 6 bases, the J end by 5 bases, with 11 bases between. The CDR3: CASSPMQDNEQFF. DNA for the CDR3: TGTGCCAGCAGCCCGATGCAGGACAATGAGCAGTTCTTC.

This clonotype was recorded many times. This sequence joins TRBV5-6 and TRBJ2-4, with 7 bases matching TRBD1. CDR1 SGHDT and CDR2 YYEEEE come from the germline V gene. With V trimmed by 2 bases and J by 8 bases, 10 bases remained unmatched. The CDR3 runs 15 residues. CDR3 nucleotide sequence: TGTGCCAGCAGCTTTACGGACAGGCTGATGGACATTCAGTACTTC. Residues: CASSFTDRLMDIQYF.

In its sample, this clonotype was seen a few times. The chain has TRBV27 and TRBJ2-7, with a weak D call TRBD2 (6 bases). This CDR3 comprises 14 residues. Looked up from germline, CDR1 is MNHEY and CDR2 is SMNVEV (reference sequence). Trimming took 0 bases from V and 2 from J, leaving 8 bases between them. The CDR3: CASSLSPGAYEQYF. The CDR3 bases are TGTGCCAGCAGTTTATCGCCGGGGGCCTACGAGCAGTACTTC.

There are many counts of this clonotype. V gene TRBV12-3 or TRBV12-4 combines with J gene TRBJ2-1, with 12 nucleotides matching TRBD2. This CDR3 comprises 16 residues. The J segment lost 10 bases and the V segment lost 3 bases, leaving 10 bases of the junction unmatched. The CDR3 is CASSLGSSGRAGEQFF. CDR3 sequence (DNA): TGTGCCAGCAGTTTGGGCTCTAGCGGGAGGGCAGGCGAGCAGTTCTTC.

The V gene is TRBV28, the J gene TRBJ2-2; D call uncertain. The CDR3 spans 12 residues. With 6 bases removed from V and 6 bases from J, the gap between germline ends came to 8 bases. CDR1 is MDHEN, CDR2 SYDVKM, per germline. CDR3 sequence reads: CASRQTPGELFF. For the CDR3, the DNA is TGTGCCAGCAGACAAACTCCCGGGGAGCTGTTTTTT.

The sample holds a few counts of this clonotype. CDR3: CSVEDRIASDTQYF. The CDR3 DNA is TGCAGCGTTGAAGATAGAATAGCATCAGATACGCAGTATTTT. The J gene is TRBJ2-3, the V gene TRBV29-1; no clear D gene. Germline V gives CDR1 SQVTM, CDR2 ANQGSEA. The CDR3 sequence is 14 residues long. V lost 0 bases and J 4 bases, leaving 11 bases between the germline ends.

A few counts support this clonotype. This chain's CDR3 is CASYSQGSNSPLHF. The CDR3 region has the DNA TGTGCCAGCTATAGTCAGGGCTCAAATTCACCCCTCCACTTT. The chain couples TRBV28 to TRBJ1-6, with D tentatively TRBD1 (5 bases). Trimming shortened V by 8 bases and J by 7 bases, and 15 bases separated the two germline ends. This CDR3 comprises 14 residues. Germline CDR1 MDHEN, CDR2 SYDVKM.

This clonotype came up a few times. The chain recombines TRBV7-6 with TRBJ2-5; D tentatively reads TRBD1 or TRBD2 (5 bases each). The CDR3 is 17 residues long. Trimming left V 5 bases short and J 1 base short, with 20 bases between. From germline, CDR1 is SGHVS and CDR2 FNYEAQ. CDR3 sequence reads: CASSVRDQTYPQETQYF. The CDR3 DNA sequence: TGTGCCAGCAGCGTCCGGGACCAAACGTACCCCCAAGAGACCCAGTACTTC.

There are many counts of this clonotype. The CDR3 DNA reads TGTGCCAGCAGTACCTGGGACAGGCTAAAAACCCACGAGCAGTACTTC. This encodes CASSTWDRLKTHEQYF. The chain links TRBV28 to TRBJ2-7, with 8 bases that match TRBD1. Germline V gives CDR1 MDHEN, CDR2 SYDVKM. The CDR3 has 16 residues. Trimming removed 5 bases from V and 5 bases from J; junction bases left unmatched: 14.

This clonotype was recorded at least ten times. The chain employs TRBV12-3 or TRBV12-4 and TRBJ2-1, with 12 bases fitting TRBD2. The length of the CDR3 is 21 residues. With V trimmed by 2 bases and J by 1 base, 15 bases remained unmatched. CDR3 in amino acids: CASSLPQRLAGERKSYNEQFF. The DNA for the CDR3 is TGTGCCAGCAGTTTACCCCAAAGACTAGCGGGAGAAAGGAAATCCTACAATGAGCAGTTCTTC.

This clonotype came up a few times. The V and J genes are TRBV4-1 and TRBJ2-5; 7 bases are shared with TRBD2. CDR1 and CDR2 (germline): MGHRA, YSYEKL. This CDR3 spans 17 amino acids. The V and J ends lost 0 bases and 2 bases, in that order; junction bases with no gene match: 9. The CDR3 loop is CASSQDRGKRGQETQYF. CDR3 DNA sequence: TGCGCCAGCAGCCAAGACCGGGGGAAGCGGGGACAAGAGACCCAGTACTTC.

This clonotype was counted only a few times. At one of its ends the junction is not consistent with the germline gene, which may arise from a read error. The chain is built from TRBV27 and TRBJ2-7; D gene ambiguous. Germline assignment: CDR1 MNHEY and CDR2 SMNVEV (reference sequence). There are 10 residues in the CDR3. The CDR3 nucleotides read TGTGCCAGCAGTTGTTGTCAGGTGGACTTC. Its translation is CASSCCQVDF.

This clonotype appeared many times. The chain recombines TRBV6-1 with TRBJ2-1; TRBD2 matches 10 bases. The CDR3 has 18 amino acids. V lost 5 bases and J lost 3; bases outside the gene matches: 13. Germline assignment: CDR1 MNHNS and CDR2 SASEGT. CDR3 region: CASSPRDSSGSIYNEQFF. Written as DNA, the CDR3 is TGTGCCAGCAGTCCACGGGATTCTAGCGGGAGTATCTACAATGAGCAGTTCTTC.

The V call is TRBV10-3, the J call TRBJ1-1; possible D gene TRBD1, 5 bases. The CDR3 is made up of 14 amino acids. Trimming shortened V by 3 bases and J by 3 bases, and 11 bases separated the two germline ends. CDR1 is ENHRY, CDR2 SYGVKD, per germline. CDR3 DNA: TGTGCCATCAGTGATCCTACCAGGGACACTGAAGCTTTCTTT. It codes for CAISDPTRDTEAFF.

This clonotype was seen at least ten times. At one end the junction does not follow the germline gene, possibly because of a read error. V usage is TRBV28 and J usage is TRBJ2-7; D unresolved. CDR1 is MDHEN and CDR2 is SYDVKM in the germline V gene. The CDR3 is made up of 12 amino acids. The CDR3 sequence: CASSLPSHEQYF. The CDR3 DNA reads as TGTGCCAGCAGCCTCCCCTCCCACGAGCAGTACTTC.

The chain recombines TRBV10-3 with TRBJ2-7; D call uncertain. CDR1 and CDR2 from the germline V gene are ENHRY and SYGVKD. The CDR3 loop spans 13 amino acids. The germline V and J ends were trimmed by 2 bases and 7 bases, with 12 bases remaining between them. CDR3 amino acids: CAISETAPWEQYF. The CDR3 DNA sequence: TGTGCCATCAGTGAGACGGCCCCGTGGGAGCAGTACTTC.